The 13 T cell receptor beta chains below come from one sample, sequenced in a study of sequential checkpoint blockade in melanoma. The treatment here: randomized to nivolumab then ipilimumab (arm A) or the reverse (arm B). The repertoire was sequenced with immunoSEQ multiplex PCR; TCRdb's copy has only in-frame clones and lacks some. The sample contains more than 6,000 clones, less than 60% of which appear only once. Source: CD8+ T cells sorted from blood (inferred from file names), taken from a patient given nivolumab and ipilimumab in sequence. The receptors come from a human patient with melanoma. Some clones in this sample may be carry-over from other donors' samples.

The V gene is TRBV9, the J gene TRBJ2-7; 8 nucleotides align to TRBD1. J was trimmed by 2 bases and V by 4 bases; bases with no gene match: 5. This CDR3 comprises 14 residues. The germline CDR1 and CDR2 sequences are SGDLS and YYNGEE. Here the CDR3 reads CASSYGQGPYEQYF. CDR3 in DNA: TGTGCCAGCAGCTACGGACAGGGCCCCTACGAGCAGTACTTC.

This clone has only a few counts. This sequence joins TRBV28 and TRBJ1-5; 10 nucleotides agree with TRBD1. V was pared by 0 bases and J by 0 bases, with 5 bases of the junction left unmatched. The germline gives CDR1 MDHEN, CDR2 SYDVKM. The CDR3 sequence is 18 residues long. The CDR3 here is CASSLWTGGFGSNQPQHF. The CDR3 DNA reads as TGTGCCAGCAGTTTATGGACAGGGGGCTTCGGTAGCAATCAGCCCCAGCATTTT.

This clone has a handful of counts. The chain carries TRBV9 and TRBJ2-1; D possibly corresponds to TRBD1 (7 bases). The ends were cut back, 4 bases at V and 7 bases at J, with 15 bases in the middle. Germline values: CDR1 SGDLS, CDR2 YYNGEE. There are 14 residues in the CDR3. The CDR3 bases are TGTGCCAGCAGCCCAGGGGGGAGAGGGAATGAGCAGTTCTTC. Translating gives CASSPGGRGNEQFF.

This clone is medium-sized. The rearrangement uses TRBV7-9 and TRBJ1-5; D is perhaps TRBD1 (5 bases). This CDR3 is 15 amino acids long. With 1 base removed from V and 7 bases from J, the gap between germline ends came to 14 bases. CDR1 and CDR2 from the germline V gene are SEHNR and FQNEAQ (reference sequence). The CDR3 loop reads CASSLGGGDPQPQHF. The CDR3 coding sequence is TGTGCCAGCAGCTTAGGGGGAGGGGATCCGCAGCCCCAGCATTTT.

The chain carries TRBV28 and TRBJ1-1, with a tentative D call TRBD1 (5 bases). The length of the CDR3 is 16 residues. Germline V CDR1 and CDR2: MDHEN, SYDVKM. V dropped 6 bases and J dropped 2 bases, with 19 bases sitting between them. The CDR3 is CASRNSGLGRNTEAFF. The CDR3 DNA reads TGTGCCAGCAGAAATTCGGGACTAGGACGAAACACTGAAGCTTTCTTT.

The chain is built from TRBV11-1 and TRBJ2-7; 10 nucleotides agree with TRBD1. The CDR3 runs to 14 residues. V lost 5 bases, J lost 5 bases, and 6 bases stayed unmatched. Germline V CDR1 and CDR2: SGHAT, FQDESV (reference sequence). Here the CDR3 reads CASSLRDRGNEQYF. The CDR3 region has the DNA TGTGCCAGCAGCCTCCGGGACAGGGGAAACGAGCAGTACTTC.

The rearrangement links TRBV19 to TRBJ1-1; 8 bases are a match to TRBD1. Germline V CDR1 and CDR2: LNHDA, SQIVND (reference sequence). Losses at the gene ends were 4 bases for V and 1 base for J; bases not matched to a gene: 2. The CDR3 covers 14 residues. The CDR3 loop is CASSTGGANTEAFF. The CDR3, as DNA: TGTGCCAGTAGTACAGGGGGCGCGAACACTGAAGCTTTCTTT.

This sequence joins TRBV7-9 and TRBJ2-7, with 10 bases matching TRBD2. The CDR3 runs to 13 residues. Per germline, CDR1 SEHNR and CDR2 FQNEAQ (reference sequence). The trim removed 5 bases at V and 5 bases at J, leaving 3 bases unmatched. CDR3 protein: CASSASGGHEQYF. The CDR3 DNA reads as TGTGCCAGCAGCGCTAGCGGGGGCCACGAGCAGTACTTC.

V is TRBV7-9 and J is TRBJ2-7; D perhaps matches TRBD2 (6 bases). Between the trimmed V and J ends, which lost 0 bases and 0 bases, there was a span of 6 bases. Germline-derived CDR1 and CDR2 are SEHNR and FQNEAQ (reference sequence). The CDR3 is made up of 14 amino acids. The CDR3 region has the DNA TGTGCCAGCAGCTTAGCGACTAGCTCCTACGAGCAGTACTTC. Protein sequence: CASSLATSSYEQYF.

Relative to its sample, this clone is medium-sized. V is TRBV7-9 and J is TRBJ1-3; TRBD1 matches at 11 bases. Germline lookup yields CDR1 SEHNR and CDR2 FQNEAQ (reference sequence). The CDR3 loop spans 18 amino acids. The J segment lost 0 bases and the V segment lost 5 bases, leaving 9 bases of the junction unmatched. CDR3 nucleotides: TGTGCCAGCAGCGGGACCGGGACAGGGGGTAACTCTGGAAACACCATATATTTT. The encoded protein is CASSGTGTGGNSGNTIYF. The variable domain in full, with the rest retrieved from reference TRBV7-9 and TRBJ1-3, is DTGVSQNPRHKITKRGQNVTFRCDPISEHNRLYWYRQTLGQGPEFLTYFQNEAQLEKSRLLSDRFSAERPKGSFSTLEIQRTEQGDSAMYLCASSGTGTGGNSGNTIYFGEGSWLTVV.

This chain connects TRBV5-5 to TRBJ1-2; a possible D gene is TRBD1 (5 bases). V was pared by 3 bases and J by 6 bases, with 18 bases between. This CDR3 contains 15 residues. Germline loops: CDR1 SGHKS, CDR2 YYEKEE (reference sequence). The CDR3 DNA is TGTGCCAGCAGCTCACCGGCGCGGGGGATCAATGGCTACACCTTC. Encoded protein: CASSSPARGINGYTF. The complete variable domain, with remaining parts taken from reference TRBV5-5 and TRBJ1-2, reads DAGVTQSPTHLIKTRGQQVTLRCSPISGHKSVSWYQQVLGQGPQFIFQYYEKEERGRGNFPDRFSARQFPNYSSELNVNALLLGDSALYLCASSSPARGINGYTFGSGTRLTVV.

This clone was recorded a few times. The chain is built from TRBV28 and TRBJ1-5; no firm D call. The germline CDR1 and CDR2 sequences are MDHEN and SYDVKM. CDR3 length equals 13 residues. With 2 bases removed from V and 3 bases from J, the gap between germline ends came to 5 bases. CDR3 in amino acids: CASSLQFNQPQHF. The CDR3 DNA reads TGTGCCAGCAGTTTACAGTTCAATCAGCCCCAGCATTTT.

The chain is built from TRBV2 and TRBJ2-6, with a tentative D call TRBD1 (5 bases). Between the trimmed V and J ends, which lost 5 bases and 3 bases, there was a span of 14 bases. Germline CDR1 SNHLY, CDR2 FYNNEI. The CDR3 has 16 residues. CDR3 sequence: CASSLGRAIGANVLTF. The CDR3 DNA is TGTGCCAGCAGTCTCGGCAGGGCTATTGGGGCCAACGTCCTGACTTTC.